This TCR beta chain was captured by sequencing in a study of blood T cells in healthy people across ages. Study-level points and caveats: Higher naive T cell percentage went strongly together with higher TCR beta diversity. Estimated diversity that came from one million T cells was considered an underestimate.

A second roughly 6 to 12 cycle PCR used barcoded and J-beta primers. TCRdb fed the 5' RACE reads into MiXCR, producing one record per CDR3 protein. The sample has 1.5 million or so distinct CDR3 sequences, around two fifths seen once. Comment on this clonotype: Its antigen is currently unknown.

V lost 3 bases and J lost 8; bases outside the gene matches: 13. The V gene's germline CDR1 is SEHNR and CDR2 FQNEAQ (reference sequence). CDR3 length equals 17 residues. RNA extraction gave at least 5.5 micrograms of total RNA per sample. Sequencing input: blood. The source of this sequence is a woman between 18 and 30 years old in good health. The V call is TRBV7-9, the J call TRBJ1-4; 9 positions agree with TRBD1. CDR3 in amino acids: CASSLGQGGSLAEKLFF. Here the CDR3 DNA reads TGTGCCAGCAGCTTGGGACAGGGCGGGTCCCTCGCGGAAAAACTGTTTTTT.